This is a list of T cell receptor beta chains from one sample in a study of cytomegalovirus exposure and HLA in healthy donors. Measured with immunoSEQ multiplex PCR; TCRdb has only the in-frame clones, and not every one. Seen here are about 70,000 clones, 70% to 90% observed once, and the top ten hold just under 2%. Specimen: PBMCs. Receptor source: a woman aged 30 to 39 in good health and CMV-seronegative. CDR3s include the opening cysteine and the closing phenylalanine or tryptophan. A D gene is named only where the DNA matches it firmly. Clone size is stated in some rows and not others, as once, few, many or a class when expanded.

D: -
V: TRBV19
J: TRBJ2-6
size: -
CDR3: CASSIRQSGANVLTF
DNA: TGTGCCAGTAGTATTCGTCAGTCTGGGGCCAACGTCCTGACTTTC

D: -
V: TRBV11-3
J: TRBJ1-3
size: -
CDR3: CASSPRRPGTAGNTIYF
DNA: TGTGCCAGCAGCCCGCGGAGGCCGGGAACCGCTGGAAACACCATATATTTT

D: TRBD1
V: TRBV28
J: TRBJ1-5
size: -
CDR3: CASSLGQGGSSQHF
DNA: TGTGCCAGCAGTTTAGGGCAGGGGGGTTCGTCCCAGCATTTT

D: TRBD1
V: TRBV7-3
J: TRBJ1-3
size: -
CDR3: CASSLRTGSFSGNTIYF
DNA: TGTGCCAGCAGCTTGCGGACAGGTTCCTTCTCTGGAAACACCATATATTTT

D: TRBD2
V: TRBV2
J: TRBJ2-7
size: -
CDR3: CASKRGSGTSIKQYF
DNA: TGTGCCAGCAAACGAGGCTCCGGGACTAGTATAAAGCAGTACTTC

D: -
V: TRBV5-6
J: TRBJ1-4
size: few
CDR3: CASSLGRSEKLFF
DNA: TGTGCCAGCAGCTTGGGCCGGAGTGAAAAACTGTTTTTT

D: TRBD1
V: TRBV27
J: TRBJ2-7
size: once
CDR3: CASSSTGAASYEQYF
DNA: TGTGCCAGCAGTTCCACAGGGGCCGCCTCCTACGAGCAGTACTTC

D: -
V: TRBV7-2
J: TRBJ2-7
size: -
CDR3: CASSLDSSYEQYF
DNA: TGTGCCAGCAGCTTAGACTCCTCCTACGAGCAGTACTTC

D: -
V: TRBV4-3
J: TRBJ2-7
size: -
CDR3: CASSLRAYGRGYEQYF
DNA: TGCGCCAGCAGCCTCCGGGCCTATGGAAGGGGATACGAGCAGTACTTC

D: TRBD1
V: TRBV14
J: TRBJ2-1
size: once
CDR3: CASRFTGTGGDEQFF
DNA: TGTGCCAGCAGATTTACCGGGACAGGGGGCGATGAGCAGTTCTTC

D: TRBD2
V: TRBV5-1
J: TRBJ2-7
size: -
CDR3: CASSPSPLAGGPHEQYF
DNA: TGCGCCAGCAGCCCCTCGCCCCTAGCGGGAGGGCCCCACGAGCAGTACTTC

D: -
V: TRBV6-5
J: TRBJ1-1
size: -
CDR3: CASIRNRAVNTEAFF
DNA: TGTGCCAGCATTCGTAACAGGGCCGTGAACACTGAAGCTTTCTTT

D: -
V: TRBV30
J: TRBJ2-1
size: -
CDR3: CARSPGLFKRNEQFF
DNA: TGTGCCCGGAGCCCGGGACTCTTCAAACGCAATGAGCAGTTCTTC

D: -
V: TRBV10-3
J: TRBJ2-7
size: few
CDR3: CAISGRSENEQYF
DNA: TGTGCCATCAGTGGTCGGTCCGAAAACGAGCAGTACTTC

D: -
V: TRBV10-3
J: TRBJ1-2
size: -
CDR3: CAISESGYGGYTF
DNA: TGTGCCATCAGTGAGTCGGGCTATGGAGGCTACACCTTC

D: TRBD2
V: TRBV4-1
J: TRBJ2-5
size: -
CDR3: CASSQDTGSGRAQYF
DNA: TGCGCCAGCAGCCAAGATACGGGTAGCGGGAGGGCCCAGTACTTC

D: -
V: TRBV10-2
J: TRBJ1-4
size: few
CDR3: CASSRETNEKLFF
DNA: TGCGCCAGCAGCAGGGAAACTAATGAAAAACTGTTTTTT

D: -
V: TRBV7-9
J: TRBJ2-1
size: -
CDR3: CASSLWLARPYNEQFF
DNA: TGTGCCAGCAGCTTATGGCTAGCGCGTCCCTACAATGAGCAGTTCTTC

D: TRBD1
V: TRBV19
J: TRBJ1-1
size: -
CDR3: CASSASGGTEAFF
DNA: TGTGCCAGTAGTGCATCAGGGGGCACTGAAGCTTTCTTT

D: TRBD2
V: TRBV19
J: TRBJ2-3
size: -
CDR3: CASSQDRGGLAGISDTQYF
DNA: TGTGCCAGTAGCCAAGATCGGGGGGGACTAGCGGGAATCTCAGATACGCAGTATTTT

D: -
V: TRBV25-1
J: TRBJ1-4
size: -
CDR3: CASSESPGRRNEKLFF
DNA: TGTGCCAGCAGTGAGTCCCCCGGCCGGCGGAATGAAAAACTGTTTTTT

D: TRBD1
V: TRBV7-6
J: TRBJ1-4
size: -
CDR3: CASSSRQGTNEKLFF
DNA: TGTGCCAGCAGCTCCCGACAGGGAACTAATGAAAAACTGTTTTTT

D: -
V: TRBV25-1
J: TRBJ1-2
size: -
CDR3: CASSPDRRQGYTF
DNA: TGTGCCAGCAGTCCCGACAGGAGACAAGGCTACACCTTC

D: TRBD1
V: TRBV19
J: TRBJ1-5
size: -
CDR3: CASRLNRGNQPQHF
DNA: TGTGCCAGTAGGCTTAACAGGGGGAATCAGCCCCAGCATTTT

D: TRBD2
V: TRBV4-3
J: TRBJ2-3
size: -
CDR3: CASSQDIGTSGTDTQYF
DNA: TGCGCCAGCAGCCAAGATATCGGGACTAGCGGCACAGATACGCAGTATTTT

D: TRBD1
V: TRBV2
J: TRBJ2-3
size: once
CDR3: CASSELSQGTHTDTQYF
DNA: TGTGCCAGCAGTGAGCTATCACAGGGGACCCACACAGATACGCAGTATTTT

D: TRBD1
V: TRBV6-5
J: TRBJ1-1
size: few
CDR3: CASRDTGVWRAFF
DNA: TGTGCCAGCAGAGACACAGGGGTCTGGCGTGCTTTCTTT

D: -
V: TRBV19
J: TRBJ1-1
size: once
CDR3: CASSMGGGEGNTEAFF
DNA: TGTGCCAGTAGTATGGGGGGAGGGGAGGGGAACACTGAAGCTTTCTTT

D: -
V: TRBV5-1
J: TRBJ2-2
size: -
CDR3: CASSFGTLTGELFF
DNA: TGCGCCAGCAGCTTCGGGACACTCACCGGGGAGCTGTTTTTT

D: -
V: TRBV7-2
J: TRBJ2-2
size: -
CDR3: CASSPEGGLVTGELFF
DNA: TGTGCCAGCAGCCCAGAAGGCGGGTTGGTCACCGGGGAGCTGTTTTTT

D: -
V: TRBV5-1
J: TRBJ2-1
size: -
CDR3: CASSTGTAYNEQFF
DNA: TGCGCCAGCAGCACAGGGACGGCTTACAATGAGCAGTTCTTC

D: TRBD1
V: TRBV28
J: TRBJ1-2
size: once
CDR3: CASRPVPGQQRDGYTF
DNA: TGTGCCAGCAGACCAGTCCCGGGACAGCAGAGGGATGGCTACACCTTC

D: -
V: TRBV11-2
J: TRBJ2-7
size: -
CDR3: CASSLVRSRGYEQYF
DNA: TGTGCCAGCAGCTTAGTAAGGTCCCGCGGCTACGAGCAGTACTTC

D: -
V: TRBV5-1
J: TRBJ2-5
size: few
CDR3: CASSFQGETQYF
DNA: TGCGCCAGCAGCTTCCAGGGGGAGACCCAGTACTTC

D: TRBD2
V: TRBV10-3
J: TRBJ2-7
size: -
CDR3: CAISFGLAGERYEQYF
DNA: TGTGCCATCAGTTTCGGACTAGCGGGAGAAAGATACGAGCAGTACTTC

D: -
V: TRBV19
J: TRBJ1-2
size: -
CDR3: CASSVDSAYGYTF
DNA: TGTGCCAGTAGTGTTGACAGTGCCTATGGCTACACCTTC

D: TRBD1
V: TRBV6-4
J: TRBJ2-6
size: -
CDR3: CASAQGAGANVLTF
DNA: TGTGCCAGCGCCCAGGGGGCCGGGGCCAACGTCCTGACTTTC

D: -
V: TRBV4-2
J: TRBJ2-1
size: -
CDR3: CASSQDARGGHLYNEQFF
DNA: TGTGCCAGCAGCCAAGATGCCCGTGGCGGGCACCTCTACAATGAGCAGTTCTTC

D: -
V: TRBV9
J: TRBJ1-3
size: -
CDR3: CASSVGTVSGNTIYF
DNA: TGTGCCAGCAGCGTAGGGACAGTCTCTGGAAACACCATATATTTT

D: TRBD1
V: TRBV4-2
J: TRBJ2-2
size: -
CDR3: CASSHPRKGQGNTGELFF
DNA: TGTGCCAGCAGCCATCCCCGAAAGGGACAGGGGAACACCGGGGAGCTGTTTTTT

D: TRBD1
V: TRBV19
J: TRBJ1-2
size: -
CDR3: CASSIGDRGNYGYTF
DNA: TGTGCCAGTAGTATAGGGGACAGGGGAAACTATGGCTACACCTTC

D: -
V: TRBV5-6
J: TRBJ1-2
size: -
CDR3: CASSRRGGYGYTF
DNA: TGTGCCAGCAGCCGGCGGGGTGGGTATGGCTACACCTTC